This paragraph covers one TCR beta chain sequence. From RNA, the CDR3 regions of TCR beta chains were amplified and sequenced. Second-round multiplex PCR followed a first-round RT-PCR using HTBI primers. From the multiplex PCR reads, TCRdb called clonotypes with MiXCR, one entry per CDR3 protein. This sample carries about 1.1 million distinct CDR3 sequences, less than 45% of them seen once, and the ten largest clones take 11%. The evidence that diagnosis relied on was clinical symptoms, serum thyroxine, TRAb, thyroid ultrasound and orbital computed tomography. The CDR3 contains 20 residues. In germline, CDR1 is ENHRY, CDR2 SYGVKD. The V gene lost 11 bases and the J gene lost 0 bases, with 35 bases spanning the gap. These data are taken from a study of Graves' ophthalmopathy and Graves' hyperthyroidism.

V and J are TRBV10-3 and TRBJ2-7; possible D gene TRBD1, 6 bases. The TCR originated in an adult man with Graves' hyperthyroidism. Sequenced sample: peripheral blood or thyroid tissue (not recorded which). CDR3 amino acids: CASEPRDASTSLGGSYEQYF. In DNA form, the CDR3 reads TGTGCCTCCGAACCCAGAGATGCTAGCACATCCTTAGGGGGCTCCTACGAGCAGTACTTC.